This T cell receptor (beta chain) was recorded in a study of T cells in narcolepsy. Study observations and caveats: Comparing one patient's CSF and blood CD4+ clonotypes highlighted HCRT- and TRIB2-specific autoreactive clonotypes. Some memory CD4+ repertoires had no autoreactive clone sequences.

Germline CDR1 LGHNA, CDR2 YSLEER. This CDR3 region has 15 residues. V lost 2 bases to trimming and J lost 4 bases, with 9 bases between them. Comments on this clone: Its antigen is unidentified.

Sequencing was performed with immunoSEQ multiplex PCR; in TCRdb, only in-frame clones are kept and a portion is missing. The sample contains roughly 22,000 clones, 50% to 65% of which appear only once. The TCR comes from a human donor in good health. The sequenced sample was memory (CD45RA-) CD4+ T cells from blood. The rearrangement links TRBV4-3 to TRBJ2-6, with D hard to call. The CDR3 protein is CASSQPTLGANVLTF. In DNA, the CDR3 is TGCGCCAGCAGCCAACCGACTCTAGGGGCCAACGTCCTGACTTTC.